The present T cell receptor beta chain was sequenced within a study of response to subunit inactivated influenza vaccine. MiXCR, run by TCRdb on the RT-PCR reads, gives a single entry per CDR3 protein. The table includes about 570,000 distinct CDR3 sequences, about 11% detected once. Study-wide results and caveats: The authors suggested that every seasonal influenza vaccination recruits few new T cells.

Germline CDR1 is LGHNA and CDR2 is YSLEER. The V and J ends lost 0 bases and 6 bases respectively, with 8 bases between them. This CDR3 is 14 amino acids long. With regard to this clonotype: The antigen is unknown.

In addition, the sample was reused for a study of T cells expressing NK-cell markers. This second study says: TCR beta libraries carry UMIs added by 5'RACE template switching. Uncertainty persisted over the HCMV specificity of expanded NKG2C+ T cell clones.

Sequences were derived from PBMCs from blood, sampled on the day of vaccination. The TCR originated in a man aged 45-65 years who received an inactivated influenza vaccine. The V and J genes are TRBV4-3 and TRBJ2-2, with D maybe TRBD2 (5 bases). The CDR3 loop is CASSQESGSGELFF. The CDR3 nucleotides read TGCGCCAGCAGCCAAGAAAGCGGTTCCGGGGAGCTGTTTTTT.